These T cell receptor beta chains were read from a single sample in a study of vaccination effects on CD4 cells after COVID-19. The antigens of these receptors remain unknown. Produced via immunoSEQ multiplex PCR; TCRdb's table is partial and in-frame only. The top ten hold roughly 4.2% of the sample, which has approximately 60,000 clones, about four fifths seen once. The specimen comprised CD4+ T cells from PBMCs cultured without peptide, sampled after COVID-19 vaccination. The receptor set was obtained from a human donor who received a COVID-19 vaccine. Both conserved end residues are part of each CDR3. The order of the fields is V gene, D gene, clone size, J gene, CDR3 DNA, CDR3 protein. D genes are given only for firm matches. Rows give clone size only sometimes, using once, few, many, or a class for an expanded clone.

TRBV6-5	TRBD1	few	TRBJ1-2	TGTGCCAGCAGCAGACAGGGAATGAACTATGGCTACACCTTC	CASSRQGMNYGYTF
TRBV10-3	-	-	TRBJ2-7	TGTGCCATCAGTGCCCAGCACTCCTACGAGCAGTACTTC	CAISAQHSYEQYF
TRBV7-2	TRBD1	-	TRBJ2-5	TGTGCCAGCAGCTTGGACAGGGTCAGGGAGACCCAGTACTTC	CASSLDRVRETQYF
TRBV6-5	-	-	TRBJ1-4	TGTGCCAGCAGTCCTCGGAGGGGGGGAAGGGAAAAACTGTTTTTT	CASSPRRGGREKLFF
TRBV30	TRBD1	once	TRBJ1-2	TGTGCCTGGAGTCTACAGGGGGCTGGGGGCTACACCTTC	CAWSLQGAGGYTF
TRBV10-3	-	once	TRBJ2-2	TGTGCCATCAGTGAAGGGCCCACCGGGGAGCTGTTTTTT	CAISEGPTGELFF
TRBV6-5	-	-	TRBJ1-1	TGTGCCAGCAGTTACGGGGGTATTGGGAACACTGAAGCTTTCTTT	CASSYGGIGNTEAFF
TRBV7-2	-	-	TRBJ2-1	TGTGCCAGCAGCACCCCTGGTAGCTCCTACAATGAGCAGTTCTTC	CASSTPGSSYNEQFF
TRBV5-1	TRBD1	-	TRBJ1-6	TGCGCCAGCAGCCCGGGACAGGGCTCGAGGTCACCCCTCCACTTT	CASSPGQGSRSPLHF
TRBV19	TRBD1	-	TRBJ1-2	TGTGCCAGTAGCTCTTCGGACAGGGCTAACTATGGCTACACCTTC	CASSSSDRANYGYTF
TRBV4-2	TRBD2	-	TRBJ2-7	TGTGCCAGCAGCCAAGACCTAGCGGGGGGGCGAGAGCAGTACTTC	CASSQDLAGGREQYF
TRBV6-4	-	-	TRBJ1-2	TGTGCCAGCAGTGCCCCGGGGGGGGCCAACCAGTATGGCTACACCTTC	CASSAPGGANQYGYTF
TRBV6-5	-	-	TRBJ1-6	TGTGCCAGCAGGGATCCCTATTCACCCCTCCACTTT	CASRDPYSPLHF
TRBV27	-	few	TRBJ1-2	TGTGCCAGCAGTTTTCAGGCCGACACCTATGGCTACACCTTC	CASSFQADTYGYTF
TRBV18	-	few	TRBJ1-6	TGTGCCAGCTCGCTAAGTGGACAGTCCTATAATTCACCCCTCCACTTT	CASSLSGQSYNSPLHF
TRBV28	-	-	TRBJ1-5	TGTGCCAGCAGTCAGGGTCCGGGACGCGGCAATCAGCCCCAGCATTTT	CASSQGPGRGNQPQHF
TRBV5-1	-	-	TRBJ1-2	TGCGCCAGCAGCTTGGGTTTTCCAGAAAACTATGGCTACACCTTC	CASSLGFPENYGYTF
TRBV19	-	-	TRBJ2-1	TGTGCCAGTAGAAACCGGGACTCAGACAATGAGCAGTTCTTC	CASRNRDSDNEQFF
TRBV5-4	TRBD2	-	TRBJ2-5	TGTGCCAGCAGCTTGGGGACTAGCGAGGGGGAGACCCAGTACTTC	CASSLGTSEGETQYF
TRBV7-2	-	-	TRBJ1-1	TGTGCCAGCACTACCCCGGGAGGGACTGAAGCTTTCTTT	CASTTPGGTEAFF
TRBV4-1	TRBD1	once	TRBJ2-3	TGCGCCAGCAGCCACGAGGAGACAGGGGCGGTCCGGGCAGATACGCAGTATTTT	CASSHEETGAVRADTQYF
TRBV30	-	-	TRBJ1-1	TGTGCCTGGAGTGAGGTGGGTGCGAACACTGAAGCTTTCTTT	CAWSEVGANTEAFF
TRBV4-2	-	-	TRBJ2-3	TGTGCCAGCAGCCAAGATGCCGGCTTTCTAAATACGCAGTATTTT	CASSQDAGFLNTQYF
TRBV20-1	TRBD1	-	TRBJ2-7	TGCAGTGCTAGTGACGGGACAGAGAGCTCCTACGAGCAGTACTTC	CSASDGTESSYEQYF
TRBV11-2	TRBD2	-	TRBJ2-3	TGTGCCAGCAGCTTGGAACCGGGACTAGGTACGCAGTATTTT	CASSLEPGLGTQYF
TRBV6-5	-	-	TRBJ2-1	TGTGCCAGCAGCTTCATACCTTACAATGAGCAGTTCTTC	CASSFIPYNEQFF
TRBV7-2	-	-	TRBJ1-1	TGTGCCAGCAGCTTAGCGGGACCGTTGAACACTGAAGCTTTCTTT	CASSLAGPLNTEAFF
TRBV7-8	TRBD2	-	TRBJ2-1	TGTGCCAGCAGCTTAACTAGCGGGAGCTCTGAGCAGTTCTTC	CASSLTSGSSEQFF
TRBV25-1	TRBD2	-	TRBJ2-5	TGTGCCAGCAGTGGGGACGGGAGGGGTCAAGAGACCCAGTACTTC	CASSGDGRGQETQYF
TRBV28	TRBD2	-	TRBJ2-5	TGTGCCAGCAGTTTAAGGCTCCTAGCGGGAGGGTATCAAGAGACCCAGTACTTC	CASSLRLLAGGYQETQYF
TRBV3-1/TRBV3-2	TRBD1	-	TRBJ1-1	TGTGCCAGCAGCCCCGGACAGGGGAGGAATGCTTTCTTT	CASSPGQGRNAFF
TRBV27	TRBD1	-	TRBJ1-2	TGTGCCAGCAGTTTATCGGGGACAGTGATCTATGGCTACACCTTC	CASSLSGTVIYGYTF
TRBV7-3	-	-	TRBJ2-2	TGTGCCAGCAGCCCCCTAGTCGGGGCTACCGGGGAGCTGTTTTTT	CASSPLVGATGELFF
TRBV15	-	-	TRBJ2-1	TGTGCCACCAGCAGAGATGTAGGGGAGCAGTTCTTC	CATSRDVGEQFF
TRBV6-5	TRBD1	-	TRBJ2-2	TGTGCCAGCAGTACAGACAGGGGGAACACCGGGGAGCTGTTTTTT	CASSTDRGNTGELFF
TRBV28	TRBD1	-	TRBJ1-3	TGTGCCAGCAGCCATACCTGGACAGGGGATAACACCATATATTTT	CASSHTWTGDNTIYF
TRBV28	-	-	TRBJ2-3	TGTGCCAGCAGTTTCCTTACAGATACGCAGTATTTT	CASSFLTDTQYF
TRBV28	-	-	TRBJ2-7	TGTGCCAGCAGTCAGGGCTCCTACGAGCAGTACTTC	CASSQGSYEQYF
TRBV4-2	TRBD1	-	TRBJ1-4	TGTGCCAGCAGCCAGCAGGACAGGGGGCGTGAAAAACTGTTTTTT	CASSQQDRGREKLFF
TRBV29-1	-	-	TRBJ2-7	TGCAGCGTTGGGGGGGTAGGAGGTGAATACGAGCAGTACTTC	CSVGGVGGEYEQYF
TRBV10-3	-	few	TRBJ1-1	TGTGCCATCAGTGAGAGGGCGGTAGGGTCCCTGGAAACTTTCTTT	CAISERAVGSLETFF
TRBV2	-	-	TRBJ1-5	TGTGCCAGCAATACTCCCGGTGGGAGCAATCAGCCCCAGCATTTT	CASNTPGGSNQPQHF
TRBV6-5	-	-	TRBJ2-3	TGTGCCAGCGGATCTAGCACAGATACGCAGTATTTT	CASGSSTDTQYF
TRBV7-2	-	-	TRBJ1-4	TGTGCCAGCAGCTTAAAAAGAGGGTCGTACGAAAAACTGTTTTTT	CASSLKRGSYEKLFF
TRBV19	-	once	TRBJ1-2	TGTGCCAGTAGTAAGGACGGAGCTTTTTATGGCTACACCTTC	CASSKDGAFYGYTF